This T cell receptor beta chain was observed in a study of cytomegalovirus exposure and HLA in healthy donors. The germline V gene has CDR1 MNHNS and CDR2 SASEGT. The CDR3 runs to 15 residues. With V trimmed by 2 bases and J by 5 bases, 9 bases remained unmatched. Primers for the PCR totalled 60 Vbeta and 13 Jbeta. Sequencing used immunoSEQ multiplex PCR; TCRdb keeps in-frame clones, though not all of them. The sample records 270,000 or so clones, about 93% being singletons. This TCR was sampled from a girl aged 2-10 years in good health and CMV-seronegative. The chain links TRBV6-1 to TRBJ2-7, with 7 bases identical to TRBD1. Material for sequencing was PBMCs. In nucleotides, the CDR3 is TGTGCCAGCAGTGAAACAGGAGACAGGGTCCACGAGCAGTACTTC. This sequence encodes CASSETGDRVHEQYF.